The rows below give T cell receptor beta chains drawn from one sample of a study of blood T cell repertoires in COVID-19. Produced via immunoSEQ multiplex PCR; TCRdb's table is partial and in-frame only. The sample yields some 180,000 clones, 85% to 90% seen once. The sequenced sample consisted of peripheral blood. The receptor source for this set is a man aged 50-59 years who had recovered from COVID-19. CDR3s include the opening cysteine and the closing phenylalanine or tryptophan. The order of the fields is J gene, clone size, V gene, D gene, CDR3 DNA, CDR3 protein. D genes are given only for firm matches. The listing skips clone size in some rows; elsewhere it reads once, few, many or a size class.

TRBJ2-3 . TRBV7-9 TRBD1 TGTGCCAGCAGCCCCCGGGACAGGGGAACAGATACGCAGTATTTT CASSPRDRGTDTQYF
TRBJ1-2 once TRBV5-1 TRBD1 TGCGCCAGCAGCTTAGACGGGACAGGGGGCAATGGCTACACCTTC CASSLDGTGGNGYTF
TRBJ1-2 . TRBV11-2 TRBD1 TGTGCCAGCAGCCCGTCCGGGGGACAGGGACACTATGGCTACACCTTC CASSPSGGQGHYGYTF
TRBJ1-5 . TRBV19 TRBD1 TGTGCCAGTTCCCGGACAGGGGGAATTCAGCCCCAGCATTTT CASSRTGGIQPQHF
TRBJ2-3 . TRBV11-3 TRBD2 TGTGCCAGCAGCTTATCTTGGGGGGGGACAGATACGCAGTATTTT CASSLSWGGTDTQYF
TRBJ2-5 . TRBV20-1 . TGCAGTGCTAGAGCAAAAGAGACCCAGTACTTC CSARAKETQYF
TRBJ2-3 . TRBV3-1/TRBV3-2 . TGTGCCAGCAGCCAAGCGGGCGGGAGCACAGATACGCAGTATTTT CASSQAGGSTDTQYF
TRBJ1-2 . TRBV7-2 TRBD1 TGTGCCAGCAACCGCCCAGGGGGCGGGCATGGCTACACCTTC CASNRPGGGHGYTF
TRBJ1-2 once TRBV6-6 . TGTGCCAGCAGATCCACAGGGCTCTATGGCTACACCTTC CASRSTGLYGYTF
TRBJ1-5 . TRBV7-9 . TGTGCCAGCAGCTTAGCGCGGGTAGTAAACCGGGCCCACAATCAGCCCCAGCATTTT CASSLARVVNRAHNQPQHF
TRBJ1-1 . TRBV28 . TGTGCCAGCAGTTTATACGGACAGATGAACATGGCTGAAGCTTTCTTT CASSLYGQMNMAEAFF
TRBJ2-1 . TRBV27 . TGTGCCAGCAGTTTACTTAGCCGCCCGAGCTCCTACAATGAGCAGTTCTTC CASSLLSRPSSYNEQFF
TRBJ1-2 . TRBV6-4 . TGTGCCAGTTCAGGGGACGCTGGCTATGGCTACACCTTC CASSGDAGYGYTF
TRBJ1-1 . TRBV10-3 . TGTGCCATCAGTGACGCGGGTATGAACACTGAAGCTTTCTTT CAISDAGMNTEAFF
TRBJ1-5 . TRBV19 TRBD1 TGTGCCAGTAGTATAGAGGGACAGGGGGCACGGCAGCCCCAGCATTTT CASSIEGQGARQPQHF
TRBJ1-2 . TRBV5-4 TRBD1 TGTGCCAGCAGCTTAATCGGACAGGCCTCGAATGGCTACACCTTC CASSLIGQASNGYTF
TRBJ2-1 . TRBV7-9 . TGTGCCAGCAGCAAGGACAGTTACAATGAGCAGTTCTTC CASSKDSYNEQFF
TRBJ1-1 . TRBV7-2 TRBD1 TGTGCCAGCAGCTTTCACAGGGGCGGCAACACTGAAGCTTTCTTT CASSFHRGGNTEAFF
TRBJ1-1 . TRBV7-9 . TGTGCCAGCAGAGAAACCACAGGGAAGGAAACTGAAGCTTTCTTT CASRETTGKETEAFF
TRBJ2-1 . TRBV10-3 TRBD1 TGTGCCATCAGAAGGACAGGGTCTGGCAATGAGCAGTTCTTC CAIRRTGSGNEQFF
TRBJ1-5 . TRBV15 . TGTGCCACCAGCAGAGATGCGGGGCGGAGGAGCAATCAGCCCCAGCATTTT CATSRDAGRRSNQPQHF
TRBJ2-7 . TRBV27 . TGTGCCAGCAGGGGACTGACAGAATACGAGCAGTACTTC CASRGLTEYEQYF
TRBJ1-3 . TRBV6-6 . TGTGCCAGCTTGGAGGGGCGTGTTGGAAACACCATATATTTT CASLEGRVGNTIYF
TRBJ2-5 . TRBV7-2 TRBD1 TGTGCCAGCAGCCAGACAGGGTTTAGAGAGACCCAGTACTTC CASSQTGFRETQYF
TRBJ2-5 once TRBV7-3 . TGTGCCAGCAGCCCGACAGGTTTCCGGGAGACCCAGTACTTC CASSPTGFRETQYF
TRBJ1-2 once TRBV29-1 . TGCAGCGTTGTGGCAGGTTCCTATGGCTACACCTTC CSVVAGSYGYTF